This TCR beta chain appears in the sequencing data of a study of blood T cell repertoires in COVID-19. In the study overall: There were acute and convalescent COVID-19 samples, and they came from the United States, Italy and Spain. In each case, the material was cDNA or gDNA derived from T cells, B-cell-depleted T cells, or PBMCs.

This CDR3 region has 15 residues. CDR1 WSHSY and CDR2 SAAADI come from the germline V gene. Deletions cut 2 bases from V and 8 bases from J, with 16 bases between. Study processing details: Cell counts per sample came from amplifying reference gene primers. TCRdb keeps only in-frame clones here, not all; method: immunoSEQ multiplex PCR. V, J and clone size were drawn from that table, and D and trimming were deduced from the DNA. The data hold roughly 280,000 clones, with around nine tenths observed a single time. The V call is TRBV10-2, the J call TRBJ1-3; tentatively, D is TRBD1 (5 bases). Sample: peripheral blood. The sequence derives from a man in his fifties or sixties with acute or convalescent COVID-19. The CDR3 is CASSERWRGWDTIYF. CDR3 in DNA: TGCGCCAGCAGTGAGCGCTGGAGGGGTTGGGACACCATATATTTT.